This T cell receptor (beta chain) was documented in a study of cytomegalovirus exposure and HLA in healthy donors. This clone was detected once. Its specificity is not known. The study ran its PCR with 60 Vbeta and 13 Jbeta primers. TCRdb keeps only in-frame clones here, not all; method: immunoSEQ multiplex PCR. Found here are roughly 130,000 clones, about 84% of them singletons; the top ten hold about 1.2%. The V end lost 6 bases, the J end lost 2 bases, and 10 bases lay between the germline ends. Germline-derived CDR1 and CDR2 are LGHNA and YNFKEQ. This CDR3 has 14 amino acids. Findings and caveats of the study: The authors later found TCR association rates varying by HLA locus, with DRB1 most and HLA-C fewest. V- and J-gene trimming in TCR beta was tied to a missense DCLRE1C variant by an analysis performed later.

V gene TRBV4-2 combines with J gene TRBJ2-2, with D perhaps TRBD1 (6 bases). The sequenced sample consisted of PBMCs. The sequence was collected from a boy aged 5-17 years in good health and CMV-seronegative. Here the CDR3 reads CASRGAVNTGELFF. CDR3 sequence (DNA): TGTGCCAGCAGGGGGGCCGTTAACACCGGGGAGCTGTTTTTT.